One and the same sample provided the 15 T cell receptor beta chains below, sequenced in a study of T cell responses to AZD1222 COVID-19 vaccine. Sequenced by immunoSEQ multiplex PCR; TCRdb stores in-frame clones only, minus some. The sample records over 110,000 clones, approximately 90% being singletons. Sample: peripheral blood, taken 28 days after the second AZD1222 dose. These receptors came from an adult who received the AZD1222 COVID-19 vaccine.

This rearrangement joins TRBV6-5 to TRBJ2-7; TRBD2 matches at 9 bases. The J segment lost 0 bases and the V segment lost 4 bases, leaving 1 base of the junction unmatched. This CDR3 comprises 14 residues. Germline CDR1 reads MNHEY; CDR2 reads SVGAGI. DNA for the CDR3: TGTGCCAGCAGTTCGACTAGCGGCTCCTACGAGCAGTACTTC. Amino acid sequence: CASSSTSGSYEQYF.

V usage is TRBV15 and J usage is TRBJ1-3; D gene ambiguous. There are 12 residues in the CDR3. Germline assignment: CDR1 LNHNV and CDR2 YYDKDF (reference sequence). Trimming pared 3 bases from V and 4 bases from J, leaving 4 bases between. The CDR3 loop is CATSRGGNTIYF. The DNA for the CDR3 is TGTGCCACCAGCAGGGGGGGAAACACCATATATTTT.

The CDR3 region has the DNA TGTGCCAGCAGTTTGAGTCAGGGGCCCGGGGAGCTGTTTTTT. This codes for CASSLSQGPGELFF. The gene calls are TRBV27 and TRBJ2-2, with TRBD1 as a possible D gene (6 bases). The V end was cut by 3 bases, the J end by 6 bases, with 11 bases between. The CDR3 loop spans 14 amino acids. Looked up from germline, CDR1 is MNHEY and CDR2 is SMNVEV (reference sequence).

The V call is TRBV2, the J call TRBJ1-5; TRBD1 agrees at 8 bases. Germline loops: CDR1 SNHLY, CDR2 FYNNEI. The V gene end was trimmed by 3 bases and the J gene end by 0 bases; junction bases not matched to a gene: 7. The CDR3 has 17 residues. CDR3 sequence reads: CASSDGQGYRSNQPQHF. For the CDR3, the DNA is TGTGCCAGCAGTGACGGACAGGGATACCGTAGCAATCAGCCCCAGCATTTT.

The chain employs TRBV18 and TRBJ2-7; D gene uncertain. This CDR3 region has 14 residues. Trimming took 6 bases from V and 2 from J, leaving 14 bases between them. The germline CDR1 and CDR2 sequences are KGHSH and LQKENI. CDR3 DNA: TGTGCCAGCTCGGCCGAGTTAATTACCTACGAGCAGTACTTC. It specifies CASSAELITYEQYF.

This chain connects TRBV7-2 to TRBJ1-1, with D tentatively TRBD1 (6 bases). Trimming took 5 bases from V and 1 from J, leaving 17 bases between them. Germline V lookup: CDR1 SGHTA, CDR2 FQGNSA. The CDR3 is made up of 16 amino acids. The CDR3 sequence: CASSLSGRGTNTEAFF. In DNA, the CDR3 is TGTGCCAGCAGCCTCTCGGGGAGGGGGACGAACACTGAAGCTTTCTTT.

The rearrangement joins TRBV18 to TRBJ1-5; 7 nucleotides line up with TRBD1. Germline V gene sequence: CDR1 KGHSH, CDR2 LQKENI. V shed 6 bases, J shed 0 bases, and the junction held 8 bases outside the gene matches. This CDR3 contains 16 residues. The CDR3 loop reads CASSSTGPNSNQPQHF. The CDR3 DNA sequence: TGTGCCAGCTCCTCGACAGGGCCTAATAGCAATCAGCCCCAGCATTTT.

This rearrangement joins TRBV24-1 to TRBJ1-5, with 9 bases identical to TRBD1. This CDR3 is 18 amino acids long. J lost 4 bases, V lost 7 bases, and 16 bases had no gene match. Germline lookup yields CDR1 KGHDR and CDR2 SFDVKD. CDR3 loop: CATSATIYGTGLNQPQHF. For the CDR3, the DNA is TGTGCCACCAGCGCAACCATCTACGGGACAGGGTTGAATCAGCCCCAGCATTTT.

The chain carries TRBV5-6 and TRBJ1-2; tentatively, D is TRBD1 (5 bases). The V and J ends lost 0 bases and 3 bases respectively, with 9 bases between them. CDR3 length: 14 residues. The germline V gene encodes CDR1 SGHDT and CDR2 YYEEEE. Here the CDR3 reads CASSLDRGYYGYTF. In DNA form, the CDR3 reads TGTGCCAGCAGCTTGGATCGGGGGTACTATGGCTACACCTTC.

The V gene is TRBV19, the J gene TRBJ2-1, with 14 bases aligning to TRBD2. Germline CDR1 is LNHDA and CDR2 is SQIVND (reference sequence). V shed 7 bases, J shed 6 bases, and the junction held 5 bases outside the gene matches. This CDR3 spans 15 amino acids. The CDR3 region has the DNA TGTGCCAGTATGGGACTAGCGGGGGCCCTCAATGAGCAGTTCTTC. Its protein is CASMGLAGALNEQFF.

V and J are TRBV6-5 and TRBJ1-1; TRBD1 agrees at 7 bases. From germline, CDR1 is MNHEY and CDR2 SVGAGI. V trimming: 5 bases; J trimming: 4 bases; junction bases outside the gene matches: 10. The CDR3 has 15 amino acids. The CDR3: CASSPPTGTGTEAFF. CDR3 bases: TGTGCCAGCAGTCCTCCGACAGGGACGGGCACTGAAGCTTTCTTT.

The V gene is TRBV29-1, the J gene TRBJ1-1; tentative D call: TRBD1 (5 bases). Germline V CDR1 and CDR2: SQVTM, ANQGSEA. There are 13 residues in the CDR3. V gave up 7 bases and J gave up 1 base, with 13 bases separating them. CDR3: CSAETERNTEAFF. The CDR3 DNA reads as TGCAGCGCCGAGACAGAGAGGAACACTGAAGCTTTCTTT.

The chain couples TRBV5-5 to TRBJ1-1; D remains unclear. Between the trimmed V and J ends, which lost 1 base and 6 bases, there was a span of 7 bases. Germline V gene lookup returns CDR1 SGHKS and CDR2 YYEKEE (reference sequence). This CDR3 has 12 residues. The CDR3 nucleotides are TGTGCCAGCAGCTTGATCCGAGCTGAAGCTTTCTTT. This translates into CASSLIRAEAFF.

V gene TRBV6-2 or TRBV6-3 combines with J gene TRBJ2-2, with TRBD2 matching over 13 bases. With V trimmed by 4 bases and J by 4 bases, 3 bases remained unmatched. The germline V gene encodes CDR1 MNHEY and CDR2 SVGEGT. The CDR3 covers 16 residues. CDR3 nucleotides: TGTGCCAGCAGTTCGGGACTAGCGGGACGCACCGGGGAGCTGTTTTTT. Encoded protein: CASSSGLAGRTGELFF.

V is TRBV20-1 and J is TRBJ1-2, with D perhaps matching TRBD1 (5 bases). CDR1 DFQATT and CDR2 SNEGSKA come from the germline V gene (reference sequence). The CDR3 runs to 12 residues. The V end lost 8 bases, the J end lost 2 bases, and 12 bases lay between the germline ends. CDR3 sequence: CSPSGDNYGYTF. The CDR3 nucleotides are TGCAGTCCCAGTGGGGACAACTATGGCTACACCTTC.